This T cell receptor (beta chain) was found in a study of cytomegalovirus exposure and HLA in healthy donors. Findings and caveats of the study: Later work associated fewer than 20,000 TCR beta sequences with HLA alleles at 0.05 false discovery rate. The study listed roughly 150 cytomegalovirus-associated TCR beta chains.

This PCR relied on a set of 60 Vbeta primers and 13 Jbeta primers. Produced via immunoSEQ multiplex PCR; TCRdb's table is partial and in-frame only. The sample lists roughly 30,000 clones, 80% to 90% occurring once. This CDR3 comprises 15 residues. Unmatched junction bases numbered 8, after V lost 4 bases and J lost 3 bases. In germline, CDR1 is SGDLS, CDR2 YYNGEE. As regards this clone: The antigen remains unidentified.

The chain carries TRBV9 and TRBJ2-3, with 7 bases aligning to TRBD1. The receptor comes from a boy aged 5 to 17 in good health and CMV-seronegative. The sample comprised PBMCs. Written as DNA, the CDR3 is TGTGCCAGCAGCCCGCAACCAGGGGGAACAGATACGCAGTATTTT. This codes for CASSPQPGGTDTQYF.